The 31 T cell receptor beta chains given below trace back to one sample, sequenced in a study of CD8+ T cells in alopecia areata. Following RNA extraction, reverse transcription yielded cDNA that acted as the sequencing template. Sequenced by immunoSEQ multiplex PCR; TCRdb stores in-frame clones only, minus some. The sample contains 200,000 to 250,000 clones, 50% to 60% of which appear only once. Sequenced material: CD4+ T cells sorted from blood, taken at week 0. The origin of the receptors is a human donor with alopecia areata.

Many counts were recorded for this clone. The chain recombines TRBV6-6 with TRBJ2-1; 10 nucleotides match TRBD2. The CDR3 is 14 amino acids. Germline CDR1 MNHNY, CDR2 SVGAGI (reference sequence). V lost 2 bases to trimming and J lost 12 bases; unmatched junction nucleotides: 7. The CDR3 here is CASSYGTSVGMQFF. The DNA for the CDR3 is TGTGCCAGCAGTTACGGGACTAGCGTAGGTATGCAGTTCTTC.

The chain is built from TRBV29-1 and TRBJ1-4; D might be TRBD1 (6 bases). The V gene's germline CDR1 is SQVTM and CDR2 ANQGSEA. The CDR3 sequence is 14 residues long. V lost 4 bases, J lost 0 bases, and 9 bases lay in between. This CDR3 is CSVAGEATNEKLFF. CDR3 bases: TGCAGCGTTGCAGGGGAGGCAACTAATGAAAAACTGTTTTTT.

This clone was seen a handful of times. The CDR3 spells CASSWSDRTFGYTF. The CDR3 DNA reads as TGTGCCAGCAGTTGGAGCGACAGGACCTTTGGCTACACCTTC. The chain links TRBV6-5 to TRBJ1-2; weak D call: TRBD1 (6 bases). Trimming took off 4 bases at V and 7 bases at J, with 16 bases between the two ends. Germline values: CDR1 MNHEY, CDR2 SVGAGI. The CDR3 sequence is 14 residues long.

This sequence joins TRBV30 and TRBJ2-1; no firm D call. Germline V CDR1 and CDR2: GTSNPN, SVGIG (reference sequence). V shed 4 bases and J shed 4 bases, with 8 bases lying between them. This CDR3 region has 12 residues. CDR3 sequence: CAWTPSYNEQFF. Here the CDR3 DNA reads TGTGCCTGGACCCCCAGTTACAATGAGCAGTTCTTC.

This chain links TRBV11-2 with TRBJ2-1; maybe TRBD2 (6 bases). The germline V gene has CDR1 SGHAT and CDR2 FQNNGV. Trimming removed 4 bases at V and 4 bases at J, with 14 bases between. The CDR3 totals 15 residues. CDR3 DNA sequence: TGTGCCAGCAGCTCATTAACCGGGGGATACAATGAGCAGTTCTTC. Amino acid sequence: CASSSLTGGYNEQFF. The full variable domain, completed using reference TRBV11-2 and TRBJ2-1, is EAGVAQSPRYKIIEKRQSVAFWCNPISGHATLYWYQQILGQGPKLLIQFQNNGVVDDSQLPKDRFSAERLKGVDSTLKIQPAKLEDSAVYLCASSSLTGGYNEQFFGPGTRLTVL.

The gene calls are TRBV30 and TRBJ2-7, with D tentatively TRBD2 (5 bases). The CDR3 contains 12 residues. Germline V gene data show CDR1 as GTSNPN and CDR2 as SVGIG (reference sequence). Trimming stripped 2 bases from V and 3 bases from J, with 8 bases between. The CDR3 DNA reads TGTGCCTGGAGTACGGGATACTACGAGCAGTACTTC. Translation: CAWSTGYYEQYF.

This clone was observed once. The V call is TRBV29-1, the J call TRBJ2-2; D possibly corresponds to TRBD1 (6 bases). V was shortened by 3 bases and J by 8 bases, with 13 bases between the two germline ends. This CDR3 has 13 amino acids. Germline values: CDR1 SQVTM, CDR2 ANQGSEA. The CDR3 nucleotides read TGCAGCGTTGATCCAGGGGTTACAGGGGAGCTGTTTTTT. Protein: CSVDPGVTGELFF.

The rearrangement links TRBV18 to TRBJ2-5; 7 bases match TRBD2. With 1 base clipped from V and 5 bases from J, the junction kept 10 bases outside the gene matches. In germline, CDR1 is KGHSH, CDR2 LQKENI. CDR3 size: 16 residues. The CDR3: CASSPLTSALSETQYF. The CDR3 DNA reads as TGTGCCAGCTCACCACTTACTAGCGCCCTCTCGGAGACCCAGTACTTC.

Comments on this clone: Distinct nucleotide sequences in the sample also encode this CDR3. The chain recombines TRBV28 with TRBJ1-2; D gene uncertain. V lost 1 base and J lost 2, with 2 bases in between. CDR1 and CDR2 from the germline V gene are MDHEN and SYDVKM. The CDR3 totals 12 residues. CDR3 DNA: TGTGCCAGCAGTTTATCCAACTATGGCTACACCTTC. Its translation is CASSLSNYGYTF.

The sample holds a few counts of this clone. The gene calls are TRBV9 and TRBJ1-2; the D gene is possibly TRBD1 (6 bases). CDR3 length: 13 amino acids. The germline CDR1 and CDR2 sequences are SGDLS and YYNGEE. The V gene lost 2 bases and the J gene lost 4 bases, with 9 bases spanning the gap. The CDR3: CASSVTGLYGYTF. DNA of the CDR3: TGTGCCAGCAGCGTTACAGGGCTCTATGGCTACACCTTC.

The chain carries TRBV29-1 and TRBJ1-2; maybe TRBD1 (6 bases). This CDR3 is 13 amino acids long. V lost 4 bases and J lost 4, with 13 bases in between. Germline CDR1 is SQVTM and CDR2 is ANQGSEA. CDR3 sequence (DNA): TGCAGCGTTGGGGGCAGGGGTGCCTATGGCTACACCTTC. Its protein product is CSVGGRGAYGYTF.

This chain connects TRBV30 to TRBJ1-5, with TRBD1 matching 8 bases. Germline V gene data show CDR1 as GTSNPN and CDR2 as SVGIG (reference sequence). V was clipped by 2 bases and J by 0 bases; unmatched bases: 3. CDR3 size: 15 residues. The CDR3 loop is CAWSKQGASNQPQHF. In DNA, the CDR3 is TGTGCCTGGAGTAAGCAGGGGGCTAGCAATCAGCCCCAGCATTTT. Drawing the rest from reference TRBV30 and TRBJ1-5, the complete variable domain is SQTIHQWPATLVQPVGSPLSLECTVEGTSNPNLYWYRQAAGRGLQLLFYSVGIGQISSEVPQNLSASRPQDRQFILSSKKLLLSDSGFYLCAWSKQGASNQPQHFGDGTRLSIL.

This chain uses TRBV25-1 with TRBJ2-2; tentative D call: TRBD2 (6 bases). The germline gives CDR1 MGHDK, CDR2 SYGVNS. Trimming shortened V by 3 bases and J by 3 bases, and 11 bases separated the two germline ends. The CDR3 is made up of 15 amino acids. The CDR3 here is CASSDRLAYTGELFF. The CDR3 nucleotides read TGTGCCAGCAGTGATCGGCTAGCGTACACCGGGGAGCTGTTTTTT.

CDR3 loop: CASSQDSSLGGYTF. DNA for the CDR3: TGTGCCAGCAGCCAGGACAGCTCCCTTGGAGGCTACACCTTC. The chain has TRBV7-9 and TRBJ1-2, with a weak D call TRBD1 (6 bases). The CDR3 contains 14 residues. Germline V gives CDR1 SEHNR, CDR2 FQNEAQ (reference sequence). V was cut by 5 bases and J by 8 bases, with 18 bases left in between.

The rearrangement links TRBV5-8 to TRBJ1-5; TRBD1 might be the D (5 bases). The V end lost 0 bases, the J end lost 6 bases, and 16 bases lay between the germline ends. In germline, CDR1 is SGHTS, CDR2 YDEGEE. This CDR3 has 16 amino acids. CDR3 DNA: TGTGCCAGCAGCTTGGACCCAGGGAACTGGGGTCAGCCCCAGCATTTT. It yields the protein CASSLDPGNWGQPQHF.

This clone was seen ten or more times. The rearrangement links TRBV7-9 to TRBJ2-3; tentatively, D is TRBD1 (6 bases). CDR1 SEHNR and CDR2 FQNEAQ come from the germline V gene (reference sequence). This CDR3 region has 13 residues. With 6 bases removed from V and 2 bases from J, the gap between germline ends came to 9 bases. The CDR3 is CASRWDTTDTQYF. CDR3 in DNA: TGTGCCAGCAGGTGGGACACCACAGATACGCAGTATTTT.

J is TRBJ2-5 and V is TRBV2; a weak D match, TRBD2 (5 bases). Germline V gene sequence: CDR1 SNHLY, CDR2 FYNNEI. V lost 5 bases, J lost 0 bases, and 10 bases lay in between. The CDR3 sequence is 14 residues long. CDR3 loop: CASSRERYQETQYF. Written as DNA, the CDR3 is TGTGCCAGCAGTAGAGAGCGGTACCAAGAGACCCAGTACTTC.

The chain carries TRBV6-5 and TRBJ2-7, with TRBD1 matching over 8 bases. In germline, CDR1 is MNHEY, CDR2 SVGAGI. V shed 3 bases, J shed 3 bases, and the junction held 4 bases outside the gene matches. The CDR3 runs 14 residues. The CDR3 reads CASSYDRGGYEQYF. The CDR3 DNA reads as TGTGCCAGCAGTTATGACAGGGGCGGCTACGAGCAGTACTTC.

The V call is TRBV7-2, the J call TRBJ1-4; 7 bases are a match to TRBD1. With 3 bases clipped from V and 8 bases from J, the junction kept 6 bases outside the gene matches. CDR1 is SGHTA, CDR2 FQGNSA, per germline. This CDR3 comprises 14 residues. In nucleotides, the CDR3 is TGTGCCAGCAGCTTGGGCCAGACAGGGGAAAAACTGTTTTTT. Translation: CASSLGQTGEKLFF.

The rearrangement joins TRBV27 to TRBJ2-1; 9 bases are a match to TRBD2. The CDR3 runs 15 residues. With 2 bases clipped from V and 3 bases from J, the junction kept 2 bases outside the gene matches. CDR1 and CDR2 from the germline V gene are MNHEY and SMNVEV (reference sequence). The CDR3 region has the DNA TGTGCCAGCAGTTTAGGGACTAGCAACTACAATGAGCAGTTCTTC. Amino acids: CASSLGTSNYNEQFF.

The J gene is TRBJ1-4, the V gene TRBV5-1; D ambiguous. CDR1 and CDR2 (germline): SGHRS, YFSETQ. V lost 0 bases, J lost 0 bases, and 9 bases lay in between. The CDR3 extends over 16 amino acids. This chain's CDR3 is CASSLGTRATNEKLFF. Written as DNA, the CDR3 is TGCGCCAGCAGCTTGGGCACACGAGCAACTAATGAAAAACTGTTTTTT.

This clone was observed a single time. The chain's CDR3 is CASSSPWRGYQQETQYF. The CDR3 DNA sequence: TGTGCCAGCAGCTCCCCATGGCGGGGTTACCAACAAGAGACCCAGTACTTC. The chain recombines TRBV7-6 with TRBJ2-5, with D tentatively TRBD2 (6 bases). Deletions cut 4 bases from V and 2 bases from J, with 20 bases between. Per germline, CDR1 SGHVS and CDR2 FNYEAQ. The CDR3 runs to 17 residues.

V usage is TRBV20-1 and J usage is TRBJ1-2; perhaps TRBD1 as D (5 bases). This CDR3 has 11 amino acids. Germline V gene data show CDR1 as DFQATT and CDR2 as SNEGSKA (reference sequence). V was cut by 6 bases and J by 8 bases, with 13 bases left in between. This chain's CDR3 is CSAGSRQGYTF. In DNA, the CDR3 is TGCAGTGCCGGTTCACGACAGGGCTACACCTTC.

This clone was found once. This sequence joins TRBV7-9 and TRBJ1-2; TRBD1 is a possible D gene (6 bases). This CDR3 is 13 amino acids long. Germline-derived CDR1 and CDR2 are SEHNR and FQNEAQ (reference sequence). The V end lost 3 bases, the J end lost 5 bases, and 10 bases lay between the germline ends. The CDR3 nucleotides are TGTGCCAGCAGCTTCGGGGGCAAATATGGCTACACCTTC. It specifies CASSFGGKYGYTF.

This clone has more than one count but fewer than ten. The CDR3, as DNA: TGCAGCGTTGCACAGGGGGCTTACGAGCAGTACTTC. Translating gives CSVAQGAYEQYF. The rearrangement links TRBV29-1 to TRBJ2-7; 9 positions match TRBD1. CDR3 size: 12 residues. CDR1 and CDR2 from the germline V gene are SQVTM and ANQGSEA. With 4 bases clipped from V and 4 bases from J, the junction kept 2 bases outside the gene matches.

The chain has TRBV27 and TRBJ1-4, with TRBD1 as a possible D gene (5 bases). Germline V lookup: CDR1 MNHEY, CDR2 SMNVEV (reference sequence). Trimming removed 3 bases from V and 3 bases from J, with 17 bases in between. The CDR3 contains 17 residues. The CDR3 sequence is CASSFSGSGGANEKLFF. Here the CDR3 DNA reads TGTGCCAGCAGTTTTTCGGGGTCGGGGGGGGCTAATGAAAAACTGTTTTTT.

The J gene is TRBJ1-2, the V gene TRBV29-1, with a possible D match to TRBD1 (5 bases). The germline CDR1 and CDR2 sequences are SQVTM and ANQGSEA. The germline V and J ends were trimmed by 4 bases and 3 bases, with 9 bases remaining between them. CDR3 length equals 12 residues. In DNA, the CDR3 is TGCAGCGTTGCCGCGGGGGACTATGGCTACACCTTC. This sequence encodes CSVAAGDYGYTF.

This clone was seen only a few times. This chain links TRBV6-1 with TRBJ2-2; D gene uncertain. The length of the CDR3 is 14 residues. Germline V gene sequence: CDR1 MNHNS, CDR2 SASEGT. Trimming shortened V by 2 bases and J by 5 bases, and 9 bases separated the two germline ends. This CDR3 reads CASSELRNTGELFF. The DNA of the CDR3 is TGTGCCAGCAGTGAACTACGCAATACCGGGGAGCTGTTTTTT.

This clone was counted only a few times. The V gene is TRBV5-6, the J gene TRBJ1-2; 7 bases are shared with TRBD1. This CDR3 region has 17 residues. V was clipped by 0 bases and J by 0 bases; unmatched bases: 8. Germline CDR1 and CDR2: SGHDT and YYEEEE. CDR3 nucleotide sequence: TGTGCCAGCAGCTTGGATGCGCCAGGGGGTTCTAACTATGGCTACACCTTC. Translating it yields CASSLDAPGGSNYGYTF.

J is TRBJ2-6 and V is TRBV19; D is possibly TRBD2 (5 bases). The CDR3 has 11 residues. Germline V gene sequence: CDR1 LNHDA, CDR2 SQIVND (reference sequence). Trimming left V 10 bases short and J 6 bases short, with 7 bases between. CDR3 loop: CATGMANVLTF. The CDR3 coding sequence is TGTGCCACCGGGATGGCCAACGTCCTGACTTTC.

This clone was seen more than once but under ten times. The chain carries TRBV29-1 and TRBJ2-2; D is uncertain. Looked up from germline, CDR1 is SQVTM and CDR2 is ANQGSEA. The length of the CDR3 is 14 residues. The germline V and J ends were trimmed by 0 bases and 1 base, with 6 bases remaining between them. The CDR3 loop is CSVEDAMNTGELFF. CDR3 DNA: TGCAGCGTTGAAGATGCTATGAACACCGGGGAGCTGTTTTTT.